The subject of this entry is one T cell receptor beta chain. In this sample, this clonotype turned up a few times. Its specific antigen is unknown. One base away there is no much larger clone; base qualities are not given. The receptor library was made with multiplex PCR. TCRdb names Illumina HiSeq 4000 as the instrument used. To build TCR beta libraries, CDR3 regions were amplified by Arm-PCR using iRepertoire HTBI primers. Gel purification was performed on PCR products prior to sequencing. Regarding the original processing steps: Across samples, 55 to 80 TRBV and 13 to 15 TRBJ segments were identified and used for gene usage analysis of CDR3 amino acid clonotypes. Filtered high-quality paired reads were merged into contigs using COPE and FqMerger. BLAST was used to align contigs to IMGT TRBV, TRBD and TRBJ reference genes, with CDR3 defined following IMGT. Any clonotype with a frequency above 0.1% was counted as a highly expanded clone. Shannon entropy was used to measure repertoire diversity, and the Gini coefficient was used to measure V-J evenness. Public clonotypes were defined as clonotypes shared by more than one individual. TCRdb's own reprocessing of the public reads used fastp at Q25 and MiXCR and kept productive beta chains. Entries that share a CDR3 protein sequence are merged under the most common genes and DNA. What appears here as the V and J calls and clone size reflects TCRdb's work, not the paper's. Recorded for this sample are around 240,000 distinct CDR3 sequences; approximately 20% of them occurred a single time. The top ten clonotypes cover roughly 15% of the sample.

The germline V gene encodes CDR1 SEHNR and CDR2 FQNEAQ (reference sequence). Trimming at the junction amounts to 5 bases on V and 0 bases on J, and the germline ends lie 14 bases apart. Inclusive of the bounding cysteine and phenylalanine, the CDR3 is 15 residues long. Of the read, only the CDR3 DNA is kept; its 45 bases are in frame from base 1. The time point label on this specimen signifies: newly diagnosed GD, antithyroid drugs for less than 3 months. RNA was extracted from PBMCs in TRIzol for both TCR sequencing and RNA sequencing. The diagnosis of Graves' disease was made according to American Thyroid Association guidelines. The patients came from an endocrinology department in Xi'an, China. Each patient gave approximately 10 milliliters of peripheral blood, collected in an EDTA anticoagulant tube. PBMCs were isolated by Ficoll Paque Plus density gradient separation without further T cell sorting. RNA quality was checked with an Agilent 2100 Bioanalyzer and agarose gel, and concentration with a NanoDrop 2000.

The sample is drawn from a study of regulatory T cells in long-lasting Graves disease (dated by TCRdb to the early 2020s). For context, the study as a whole: In the newly diagnosed Graves' disease group, patients had been taking antithyroid drugs for less than 3 months. Patients with persistent Graves' disease were compared with patients with newly diagnosed Graves' disease using TCR sequencing and RNA sequencing of peripheral blood. The study was registered as a clinical trial and conducted in China. A total of around 35 samples underwent TCR sequencing: 13 from persistent and some 20 from newly diagnosed Graves' disease patients. The investigation overall reported the following: Because the primary lesion, thyroid tissue, could not be accessed, the study looked at peripheral blood alone. Patients with persistent disease shared more public clonotypes (around 2,500) than newly diagnosed patients did (more than 900). Sequencing and analysis were limited to the TCR beta chain. TRBV28, TRBJ1-2 and TRBJ2-5 were preferentially used in persistent disease, while TRBV20-1 and TRBJ2-1 were favored in newly diagnosed disease. Compared with newly diagnosed patients, persistent Graves' disease patients had lower TCR Shannon entropy and fewer highly expanded clones, which suggests clonal expansion. The small sample size was acknowledged by the authors as a limitation that may reduce accuracy.

This same sample was also part of a study on T cells in Graves' hyperthyroidism and ophthalmopathy. From the second report: Stable Graves' hyperthyroidism was defined as no progression to ophthalmopathy during 18 months of follow-up. The hyperthyroidism patients were between 18 and 65 years old and newly diagnosed, with a disease duration of less than 2 months. Exclusion was applied to patients with uncontrolled infections, other autoimmune diseases, pregnancy or lactation. Clinical symptoms, serum thyroxine and TRAb, thyroid ultrasound, and orbital computed tomography formed the basis for the diagnoses. The first round of RT-PCR for the TCR CDR3 was performed with the HTBI primer set and the Qiagen OneStep RT-PCR kit. Most expanded thyroid clonotypes (frequency above 0.001) were also found in blood, which suggests that blood repertoires may mirror thyroid immune responses. Ophthalmopathy was separated from stable hyperthyroidism by a 13 V-J signature model, with approximately 85% sensitivity and approximately 84% specificity obtained in cross-validation and 80%/75% obtained in testing. During validation, the model predicted progression to ophthalmopathy a median of about 6.3 months ahead of onset, with almost 71% sensitivity and 72.22% specificity. TCR V-J signatures able to tell the groups apart were searched for in a discovery cohort of more than 90 patients, of whom more than 40 had Graves' ophthalmopathy and around 58 had stable Graves' hyperthyroidism. Whether ophthalmopathy could be predicted prospectively was tested in an independent validation cohort made up of under 20 hyperthyroidism patients plus 17 patients who later progressed to ophthalmopathy. The approximately 98 discovery patients were randomly divided into training and test sets at a 7:3 ratio. Thyroid tissue and blood T-cell repertoires from more than 5 Graves' hyperthyroidism patients were also compared in the study. After sampling, hyperthyroidism patients received methimazole starting at 30 mg daily, and ophthalmopathy patients received high-dose intravenous methylprednisolone. Libraries were constructed in a second round of multiplex PCR, after which size selection and purification were carried out. The libraries were sequenced on an Illumina HiSeq2000 using paired-end 100 bp reads. SOAPnuke was used to process the raw data, with reads discarded if the reads contained adapters or uncalled bases, had a mean Phred below 15, or lacked an exact constant-primer or identifier match. High-quality paired reads were merged using COPE v1.2.5, and each unique nucleotide sequence was defined as a clonotype. MiTCR v1.1 was used to align the clonotypes against IMGT TRBV, TRBD and TRBJ reference segments. Analysis was restricted to V-J combinations with a frequency above 0.0001, which covered roughly 99% of repertoires. A TCS score was defined as the ratio between F50 (clonal expansion) and ExV (chaos), using BLOSUM62-based TCRdist between CDR3 peptides within each V-J. Welch's t-statistics and random forest reduced around 550 V-J features to about 13, which were used in a naive Bayes classifier (R e1071). No statistical method was used to fix the sample size in advance, and group allocation was not hidden from the investigators. According to the paper, TCR Vbeta CDR3 sequencing was carried out on about 140 peripheral blood samples, which came from under 50 ophthalmopathy, fewer than 80 hyperthyroidism and roughly 17 progressor patients.

The receptor comes from a woman aged 25-40 years with Graves disease. Donor details come from another sample of the same person, matched by shared clones. Sequenced here: peripheral blood mononuclear cells (PBMCs), sampled at new diagnosis, from a patient treated with antithyroid drugs. The chain uses TRBV7-9 and TRBJ2-7, with the D gene possibly TRBD1 or TRBD2, each one fitting 6 bases. The sequenced DNA is TGTGCCAGCAGCGGGGAGGACAGACCCTCCTACGAGCAGTACTTC. This translates into CASSGEDRPSYEQYF.